These T cell receptor beta chains were read from a single sample in a study of blood T cell repertoires in COVID-19. TCRdb's copy holds only in-frame clones and misses some; the assay was immunoSEQ multiplex PCR. This sample has approximately 200,000 clones, with approximately 94% found just once. The sequenced material came from peripheral blood. All receptors derive from a man aged 25-45 years with COVID-19, enrolled during active disease. Both conserved end residues are part of each CDR3. Each record gives: clone size, J gene, D gene, V gene, CDR3 protein, CDR3 DNA. A D gene is named only where the DNA matches it firmly. Size values are once, few and many counts, or a class for expanded clones, and some rows have none.

>.|TRBJ2-3|.|TRBV27
CASIADGVSTDTQYF
TGTGCCAGCATAGCGGACGGAGTTAGCACAGATACGCAGTATTTT
>.|TRBJ2-2|TRBD2|TRBV5-6
CASSTRTSGGNTGELFF
TGTGCCAGCAGTACTAGAACTAGCGGGGGGAACACCGGGGAGCTGTTTTTT
>.|TRBJ1-5|TRBD1|TRBV5-6
CASSSLYRGIEPQHF
TGTGCCAGCAGCTCCCTCTACAGGGGTATTGAGCCCCAGCATTTT
>.|TRBJ2-7|TRBD2|TRBV20-1
CSASRTSGGPPRQYF
TGCAGTGCTAGTCGGACTAGCGGGGGGCCTCCTAGGCAGTACTTC
>few|TRBJ2-1|.|TRBV5-1
CASSLETGTYNEQFF
TGCGCCAGCAGCTTGGAAACCGGGACTTACAATGAGCAGTTCTTC
>.|TRBJ1-6|TRBD1|TRBV14
CASSQEGPGQGSPLHF
TGTGCCAGCAGCCAAGAAGGACCGGGACAGGGCTCACCCCTCCACTTT
>once|TRBJ2-1|.|TRBV6-2/TRBV6-3
CASSNTANEQFF
TGTGCCAGCAGTAACACAGCAAATGAGCAGTTCTTC
>.|TRBJ2-5|.|TRBV9
CASSAFRGAYQETQYF
TGTGCCAGCAGCGCGTTCCGGGGAGCGTACCAAGAGACCCAGTACTTC
>.|TRBJ1-1|.|TRBV6-5
CASRPGSTEAFF
TGTGCCAGCAGGCCGGGTAGCACTGAAGCTTTCTTT
>.|TRBJ2-7|.|TRBV7-9
CASSLGSAGLREQYF
TGTGCCAGCAGCTTAGGGAGCGCGGGATTGAGGGAGCAGTACTTC
>.|TRBJ2-1|.|TRBV12-5
CASGLKGEQFF
TGTGCTAGTGGTTTGAAGGGGGAGCAGTTCTTC
>.|TRBJ2-3|.|TRBV5-4
CASSLAGTSTDTQYF
TGTGCCAGCAGCTTGGCTGGGACAAGCACAGATACGCAGTATTTT
>.|TRBJ1-5|.|TRBV15
CATSRDLSGYQPQHF
TGTGCCACCAGCAGAGATCTTTCAGGGTATCAGCCCCAGCATTTT
>.|TRBJ1-1|.|TRBV5-1
CASSLVGAVLAGTEAFF
TGCGCCAGCAGCTTGGTTGGGGCAGTCCTTGCTGGCACTGAAGCTTTCTTT
>.|TRBJ1-6|TRBD1|TRBV19
CASSEPGQIYNSPLHF
TGTGCCAGTAGTGAGCCGGGACAGATCTATAATTCACCCCTCCACTTT
>few|TRBJ1-1|TRBD1|TRBV12-3/TRBV12-4
CASRRTGGSEAFF
TGTGCCAGCAGACGGACAGGGGGATCTGAAGCTTTCTTT
>once|TRBJ2-1|.|TRBV7-6
CASSLAGGGESSYNEQFF
TGTGCCAGCAGCTTAGCTGGCGGCGGGGAAAGCTCCTACAATGAGCAGTTCTTC
>.|TRBJ1-1|.|TRBV12-5
CASGYTGRNEAFF
TGTGCTAGTGGTTACACCGGGAGAAATGAAGCTTTCTTT
>.|TRBJ2-7|.|TRBV30
CAWSVEQVTYEQYF
TGTGCCTGGAGTGTTGAGCAGGTAACCTACGAGCAGTACTTC
>once|TRBJ2-2|TRBD1|TRBV7-6
CASSPTGAWRFARGETGELFF
TGTGCCAGCAGCCCAACAGGGGCTTGGAGGTTTGCAAGAGGAGAAACCGGGGAGCTGTTTTTT
>.|TRBJ2-5|.|TRBV27
CASSSRGMKETQYF
TGTGCCAGCAGTTCCAGGGGTATGAAAGAGACCCAGTACTTC
>.|TRBJ2-5|TRBD2|TRBV2
CASSEETSGGPGAQETQYF
TGTGCCAGCAGTGAGGAGACTAGCGGGGGCCCAGGGGCCCAAGAGACCCAGTACTTC
>.|TRBJ2-7|.|TRBV4-1
CASSQFGEQYF
TGCGCCAGCAGCCAATTCGGGGAGCAGTACTTC
>.|TRBJ2-3|.|TRBV4-2
CASSRGHTTDTQYF
TGTGCCAGCAGCCGTGGGCATACCACAGATACGCAGTATTTT
>.|TRBJ1-2|.|TRBV18
CASSRDSGSNYGYTF
TGTGCCAGCTCACGGGACTCCGGGAGTAACTATGGCTACACCTTC
>.|TRBJ1-1|.|TRBV10-2
CASSESGGVGTEAFF
TGCGCCAGCAGTGAGTCTGGGGGGGTGGGTACTGAAGCTTTCTTT
>.|TRBJ2-3|TRBD2|TRBV19
CASSRAGGPRDTQYF
TGTGCCAGTAGTAGAGCGGGGGGGCCGCGTGATACGCAGTATTTT
>once|TRBJ1-2|TRBD1|TRBV20-1
CSASWQGGGYTF
TGCAGTGCTAGTTGGCAGGGGGGCGGCTACACCTTC
>once|TRBJ1-1|.|TRBV4-1
CASRGTLKNTEAFF
TGCGCCAGCCGAGGGACACTAAAGAACACTGAAGCTTTCTTT
>.|TRBJ1-1|TRBD1|TRBV11-2
CASSSSGTVPTEAFF
TGTGCCAGCAGCTCCTCCGGGACAGTACCCACTGAAGCTTTCTTT
>.|TRBJ2-5|.|TRBV19
CASSMVREETQYF
TGTGCCAGTAGTATGGTGCGGGAAGAGACCCAGTACTTC
>.|TRBJ1-6|.|TRBV11-2
CASSLVGGSYNSPLHF
TGTGCCAGCAGCTTAGTGGGGGGCTCCTATAATTCACCCCTCCACTTT
>once|TRBJ2-1|TRBD1|TRBV19
CASSIGTVNEQFF
TGTGCCAGTAGTATCGGGACAGTCAATGAGCAGTTCTTC
>.|TRBJ1-3|.|TRBV9
CASSADSYASGNTIYF
TGTGCCAGCAGCGCTGACAGTTACGCGTCTGGAAACACCATATATTTT
>.|TRBJ2-7|TRBD1|TRBV3-1/TRBV3-2
CASSFSGTGGYDEQYF
TGTGCCAGCAGCTTTTCCGGGACAGGTGGATACGACGAGCAGTACTTC
>.|TRBJ2-7|TRBD1|TRBV18
CASSNSGTGYYEQYF
TGTGCCAGCTCGAATTCCGGGACAGGATACTACGAGCAGTACTTC
>once|TRBJ1-3|TRBD1|TRBV19
CASIRQGVRNTIYF
TGTGCCAGTATCCGACAGGGAGTTCGAAACACCATATATTTT
>.|TRBJ2-7|.|TRBV10-1
CASSSTGTRASYEQYF
TGCGCCAGCAGTTCCACCGGGACACGGGCTTCCTACGAGCAGTACTTC
>.|TRBJ1-2|.|TRBV9
CASSVATDKNYGYTF
TGTGCCAGCAGCGTAGCTACGGACAAAAATTATGGCTACACCTTC
>.|TRBJ1-6|.|TRBV5-4
CASSQLNSPLHF
TGTGCCAGCAGCCAATTGAATTCACCCCTCCACTTT
>.|TRBJ2-7|.|TRBV7-9
CASSLVLGDYEQYF
TGTGCCAGCAGCTTAGTTCTAGGTGACTACGAGCAGTACTTC
>.|TRBJ2-1|TRBD2|TRBV27
CASSPGLAGGGEQFF
TGTGCCAGCAGTCCGGGACTAGCGGGTGGGGGTGAGCAGTTCTTC
>.|TRBJ2-1|.|TRBV7-3
CASSSPTLNEQFF
TGTGCCAGCAGCTCCCCGACTCTGAATGAGCAGTTCTTC
>.|TRBJ1-5|.|TRBV10-3
CAISNDSDQPQHF
TGTGCCATCAGCAACGACAGCGATCAGCCCCAGCATTTT
>.|TRBJ2-5|TRBD1|TRBV7-6
CASSLGTVEETQYF
TGTGCCAGCAGCCTGGGGACAGTCGAAGAGACCCAGTACTTC
>.|TRBJ2-7|TRBD1|TRBV5-1
CASSLAGQQSYEQYF
TGCGCCAGCAGCTTGGCGGGACAGCAGAGCTACGAGCAGTACTTC
>.|TRBJ1-4|TRBD1|TRBV7-6
CASSLYGTGIPNEKLFF
TGTGCCAGCAGCTTATACGGGACAGGGATTCCTAATGAAAAACTGTTTTTT
>.|TRBJ1-6|.|TRBV5-1
CASSLALAGADTSPLHF
TGCGCCAGCAGCTTGGCCTTAGCCGGTGCGGATACTTCACCCCTCCACTTT
>.|TRBJ1-6|.|TRBV5-6
CASSNTGGTFGVLDSPLHF
TGTGCCAGCAGTAACACGGGGGGGACGTTTGGGGTTTTGGATTCACCCCTCCACTTT
>.|TRBJ1-5|.|TRBV5-1
CASSLAARPDQPQHF
TGCGCCAGCAGCTTGGCAGCTAGGCCTGATCAGCCCCAGCATTTT
>.|TRBJ1-1|TRBD1|TRBV27
CASRPSTGLNTEAFF
TGTGCCAGCAGGCCGTCGACAGGGTTGAACACTGAAGCTTTCTTT
>once|TRBJ1-1|.|TRBV2
CASSLSGDTEAFF
TGTGCCAGCAGCCTTTCGGGGGACACTGAAGCTTTCTTT
>.|TRBJ1-2|.|TRBV10-3
CAISESAGALKGYTF
TGTGCCATCAGTGAGTCGGCAGGGGCTCTAAAGGGCTACACCTTC